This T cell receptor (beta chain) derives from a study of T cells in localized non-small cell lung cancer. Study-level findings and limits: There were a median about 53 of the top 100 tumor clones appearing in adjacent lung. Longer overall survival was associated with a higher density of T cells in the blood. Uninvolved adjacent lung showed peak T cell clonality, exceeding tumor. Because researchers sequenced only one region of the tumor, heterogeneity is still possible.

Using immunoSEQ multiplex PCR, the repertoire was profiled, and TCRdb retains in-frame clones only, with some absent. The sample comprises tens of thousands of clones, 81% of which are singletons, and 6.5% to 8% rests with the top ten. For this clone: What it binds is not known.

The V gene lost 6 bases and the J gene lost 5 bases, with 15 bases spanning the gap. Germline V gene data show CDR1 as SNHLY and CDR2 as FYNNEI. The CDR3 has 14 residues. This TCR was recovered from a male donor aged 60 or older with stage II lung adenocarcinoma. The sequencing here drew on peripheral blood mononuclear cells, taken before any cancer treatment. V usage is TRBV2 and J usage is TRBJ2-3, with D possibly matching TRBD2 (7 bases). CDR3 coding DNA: TGTGCCAGCAGGTCCCGGGGGGCGGAAGATACGCAGTATTTT. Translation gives CASRSRGAEDTQYF.